The sequence of this TCR beta chain was determined in a study of lymphopenia after photon versus proton radiotherapy. Some clones are missing from TCRdb's copy, which holds only in-frame ones; the method was immunoSEQ multiplex PCR. The repertoire includes 37,000 or so clones, about 85% of them detected once, and about 2.9% sits in the top ten. Remarks on this clone: Its antigen is not identified.

Trimming cost V 0 bases and J 0 bases; bases outside gene matches: 5. Germline CDR1 SGHNT, CDR2 YYREEE (reference sequence). The CDR3 contains 16 residues. Findings and caveats of the study: Proton therapy kept repertoires fairly stable, unlike photons, which gained effector/memory cells.

Sequencing used peripheral blood, obtained from a patient treated with photon-based radiotherapy. J is TRBJ1-1 and V is TRBV5-4, with TRBD1 identical over 7 bases. This clonotype was sampled from a man in his forties or fifties with gastric cancer. CDR3 in DNA: TGTGCCAGCAGCTTGGGTGGGACAGACCTGAACACTGAAGCTTTCTTT. Its translation is CASSLGGTDLNTEAFF.